Here is one TCR beta chain with its context. This entry belongs to a study of early T cells in non-severe SARS-CoV-2 infection. TCRdb re-called the 5' RACE reads through MiXCR, storing one row per CDR3 protein. The table shows roughly 69,000 distinct CDR3 sequences, with 9.5% occurring only once. The CDR3 loop spans 15 amino acids. Trimming removed 3 bases at V and 3 bases at J, with 14 bases between. CDR1 is LGHNA, CDR2 YNFKEQ, per germline. V and J are TRBV4-2 and TRBJ1-1; maybe TRBD1 (5 bases). This sequence was found in an adult who was a healthcare worker with PCR-confirmed SARS-CoV-2 infection or an uninfected control (not recorded which). Sequencing was performed on whole blood. This chain's CDR3 is CASSQPPGPHTEAFF. DNA of the CDR3: TGTGCCAGCAGCCAGCCTCCAGGGCCGCACACTGAAGCTTTCTTT.